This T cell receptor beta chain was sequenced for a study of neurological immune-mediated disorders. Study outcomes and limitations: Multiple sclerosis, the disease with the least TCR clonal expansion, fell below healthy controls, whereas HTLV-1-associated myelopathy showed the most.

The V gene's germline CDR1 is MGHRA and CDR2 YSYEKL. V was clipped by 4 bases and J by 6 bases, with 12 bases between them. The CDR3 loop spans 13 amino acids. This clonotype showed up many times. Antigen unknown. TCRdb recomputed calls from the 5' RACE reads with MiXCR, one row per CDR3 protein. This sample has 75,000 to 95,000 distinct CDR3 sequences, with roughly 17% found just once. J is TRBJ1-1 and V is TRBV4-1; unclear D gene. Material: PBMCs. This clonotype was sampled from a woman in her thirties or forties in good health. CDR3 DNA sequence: TGCGCCAGCAGCCCACCCTTACCCGCTGAAGCTTTCTTT. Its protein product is CASSPPLPAEAFF.